This T cell receptor beta chain was profiled in a study of T-cell memory formation after mild COVID-19. One entry per CDR3 protein, called by TCRdb with MiXCR from the 5' RACE reads. The sample contains under 300,000 distinct CDR3 sequences, roughly 15% of which appear only once. Trimming cost V 5 bases and J 5 bases, with 12 bases left between them. CDR1 SGHNT and CDR2 YENEEA come from the germline V gene. The CDR3 totals 13 residues. The receptor's source is a man between 18 and 29 years old who had mild COVID-19 (a few samples of this study predate the infection). Cell type and time point are not known. V is TRBV11-3 and J is TRBJ1-1; D remains unclear. Sequencing was done on a sample of PBMCs or a T cell subset sorted from them (not recorded which). CDR3 sequence reads: CASSRYRGTEAFF. DNA of the CDR3: TGTGCCAGCAGCCGCTATCGAGGGACTGAAGCTTTCTTT.